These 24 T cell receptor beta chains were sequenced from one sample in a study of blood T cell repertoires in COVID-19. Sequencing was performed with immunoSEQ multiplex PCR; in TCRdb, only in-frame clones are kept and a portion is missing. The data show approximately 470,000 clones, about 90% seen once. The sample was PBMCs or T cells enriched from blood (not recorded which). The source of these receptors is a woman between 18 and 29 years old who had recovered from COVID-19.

As DNA, the CDR3 is TGCGCCAGCAGTACTCTAGCGGGGGGAACCTACGAGCAGTACTTC. Its protein is CASSTLAGGTYEQYF. The V gene is TRBV10-2, the J gene TRBJ2-7, with TRBD2 matching over 11 bases. The CDR3 covers 15 residues. J lost 2 bases, V lost 5 bases, and 5 bases had no gene match. Germline CDR1 is WSHSY and CDR2 is SAAADI.

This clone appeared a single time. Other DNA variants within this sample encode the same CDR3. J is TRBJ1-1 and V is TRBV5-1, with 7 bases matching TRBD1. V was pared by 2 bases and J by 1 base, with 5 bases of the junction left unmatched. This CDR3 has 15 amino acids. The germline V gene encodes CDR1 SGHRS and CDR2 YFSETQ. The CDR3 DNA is TGCGCCAGCAGCTTAACAGGGGTAGAGAACACTGAAGCTTTCTTT. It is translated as CASSLTGVENTEAFF.

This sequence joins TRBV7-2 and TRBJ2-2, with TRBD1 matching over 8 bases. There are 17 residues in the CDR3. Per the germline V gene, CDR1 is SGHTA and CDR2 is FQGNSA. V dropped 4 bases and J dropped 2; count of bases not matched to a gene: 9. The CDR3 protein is CASSSSLDRGNTGELFF. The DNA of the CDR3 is TGTGCCAGCAGCTCCTCTCTAGACAGGGGAAACACCGGGGAGCTGTTTTTT.

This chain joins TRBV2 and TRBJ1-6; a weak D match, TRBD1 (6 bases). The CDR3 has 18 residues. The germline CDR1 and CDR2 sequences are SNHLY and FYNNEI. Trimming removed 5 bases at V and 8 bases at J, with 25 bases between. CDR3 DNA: TGTGCCAGCAGTCTCCTACTCTTCTACAGGGAACACGATTCACCCCTCCACTTT. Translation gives CASSLLLFYREHDSPLHF.

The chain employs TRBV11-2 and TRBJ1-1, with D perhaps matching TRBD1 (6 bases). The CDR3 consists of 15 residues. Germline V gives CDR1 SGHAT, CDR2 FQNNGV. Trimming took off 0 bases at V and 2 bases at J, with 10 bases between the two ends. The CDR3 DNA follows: TGTGCCAGCAGCTTAGATCGGGGGGGCAACACTGAAGCTTTCTTT. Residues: CASSLDRGGNTEAFF.

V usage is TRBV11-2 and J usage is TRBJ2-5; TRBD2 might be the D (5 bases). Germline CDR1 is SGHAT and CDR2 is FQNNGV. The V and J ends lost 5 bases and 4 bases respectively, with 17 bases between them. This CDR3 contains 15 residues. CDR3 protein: CASSTSRLVGETQYF. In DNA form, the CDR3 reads TGTGCCAGCAGCACTAGTAGGCTAGTTGGAGAGACCCAGTACTTC.

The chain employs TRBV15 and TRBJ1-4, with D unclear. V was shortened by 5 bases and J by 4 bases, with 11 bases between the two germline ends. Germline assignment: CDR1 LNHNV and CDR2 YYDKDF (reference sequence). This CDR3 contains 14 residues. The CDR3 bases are TGTGCCACCAGCCTTGGGAGCCGTAATGAAAAACTGTTTTTT. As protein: CATSLGSRNEKLFF. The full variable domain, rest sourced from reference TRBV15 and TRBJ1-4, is DAMVIQNPRYQVTQFGKPVTLSCSQTLNHNVMYWYQQKSSQAPKLLFHYYDKDFNNEADTPDNFQSRRPNTSFCFLDIRSPGLGDTAMYLCATSLGSRNEKLFFGSGTQLSVL.

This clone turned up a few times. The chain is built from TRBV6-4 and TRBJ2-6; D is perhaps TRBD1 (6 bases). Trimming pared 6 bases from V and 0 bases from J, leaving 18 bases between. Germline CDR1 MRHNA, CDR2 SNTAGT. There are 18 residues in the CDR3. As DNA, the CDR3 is TGTGCCAGCAGCAGGGACATAGGGTCCCCCTCTGGGGCCAACGTCCTGACTTTC. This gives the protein CASSRDIGSPSGANVLTF.

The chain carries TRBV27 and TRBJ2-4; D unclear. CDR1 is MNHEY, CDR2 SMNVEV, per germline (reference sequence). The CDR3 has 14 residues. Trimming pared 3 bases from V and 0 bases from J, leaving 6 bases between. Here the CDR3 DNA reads TGTGCCAGCAGTTTCGCACTAGCCAAAAACATTCAGTACTTC. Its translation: CASSFALAKNIQYF.

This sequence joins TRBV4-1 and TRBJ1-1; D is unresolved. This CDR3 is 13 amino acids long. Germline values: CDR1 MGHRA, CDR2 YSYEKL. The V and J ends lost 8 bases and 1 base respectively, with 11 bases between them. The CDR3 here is CASAGETNTEAFF. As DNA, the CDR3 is TGCGCCAGCGCCGGGGAGACGAACACTGAAGCTTTCTTT.

The CDR3 spells CASSSGTSGGIHNEQFF. DNA of the CDR3: TGTGCCAGCAGTTCGGGGACTAGCGGGGGGATCCACAATGAGCAGTTCTTC. The rearrangement joins TRBV28 to TRBJ2-1; 15 bases match TRBD2. The CDR3 loop spans 17 amino acids. V shed 4 bases, J shed 5 bases, and the junction held 6 bases outside the gene matches. The V gene's germline CDR1 is MDHEN and CDR2 SYDVKM.

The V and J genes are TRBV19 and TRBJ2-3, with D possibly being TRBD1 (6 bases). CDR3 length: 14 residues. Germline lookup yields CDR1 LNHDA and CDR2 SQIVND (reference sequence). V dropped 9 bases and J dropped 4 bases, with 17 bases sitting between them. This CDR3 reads CASRKQGPADTQYF. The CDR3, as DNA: TGTGCCAGCCGAAAACAGGGCCCCGCAGATACGCAGTATTTT.

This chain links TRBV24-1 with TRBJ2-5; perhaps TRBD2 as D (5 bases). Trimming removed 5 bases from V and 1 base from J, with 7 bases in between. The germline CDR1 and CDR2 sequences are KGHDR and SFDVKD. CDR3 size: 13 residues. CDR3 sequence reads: CATSAGIQETQYF. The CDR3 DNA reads TGTGCCACCAGTGCGGGAATCCAAGAGACCCAGTACTTC.

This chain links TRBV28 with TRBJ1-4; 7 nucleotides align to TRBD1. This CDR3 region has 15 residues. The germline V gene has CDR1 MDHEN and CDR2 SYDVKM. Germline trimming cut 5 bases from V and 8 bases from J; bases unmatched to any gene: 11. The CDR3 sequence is CASSRRGTVNEKLFF. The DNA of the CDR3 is TGTGCCAGCAGTCGACGCGGGACAGTAAACGAAAAACTGTTTTTT.

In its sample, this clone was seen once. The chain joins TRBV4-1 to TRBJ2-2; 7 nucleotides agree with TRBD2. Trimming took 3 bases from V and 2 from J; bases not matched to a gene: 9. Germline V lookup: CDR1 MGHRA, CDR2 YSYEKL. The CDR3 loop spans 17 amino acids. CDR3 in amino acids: CASSQELSGDNTGELFF. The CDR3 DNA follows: TGCGCCAGCAGCCAGGAGCTGAGCGGGGATAACACCGGGGAGCTGTTTTTT.

The CDR3 coding sequence is TGTGCCAGCAGCTTGACTAGCGGGGGGGCAGGAGATACGCAGTATTTT. This codes for CASSLTSGGAGDTQYF. The chain combines TRBV7-2 with TRBJ2-3; 14 positions agree with TRBD2. Germline V gene sequence: CDR1 SGHTA, CDR2 FQGNSA. The CDR3 is 16 residues long. The V segment lost 3 bases and the J segment 5 bases; nucleotides outside the gene matches: 4.

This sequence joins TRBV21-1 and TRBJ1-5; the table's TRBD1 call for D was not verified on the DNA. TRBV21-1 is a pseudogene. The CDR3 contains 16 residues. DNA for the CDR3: TGTGCCAGAACCCTCTCTCAAGGGGAAAGCAATCAGCCCCAGCATTTT. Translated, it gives CARTLSQGESNQPQHF.

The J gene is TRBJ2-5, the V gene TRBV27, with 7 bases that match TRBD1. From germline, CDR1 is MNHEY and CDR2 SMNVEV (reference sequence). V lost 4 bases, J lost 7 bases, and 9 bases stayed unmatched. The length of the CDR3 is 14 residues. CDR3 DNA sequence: TGTGCCAGCAGTTCATTACAGGGGTGGCGGACCCAGTACTTC. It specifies CASSSLQGWRTQYF.

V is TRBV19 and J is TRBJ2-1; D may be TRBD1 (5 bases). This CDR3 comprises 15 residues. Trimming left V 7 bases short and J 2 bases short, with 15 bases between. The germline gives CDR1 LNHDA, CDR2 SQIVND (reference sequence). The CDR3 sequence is CASTRRVGPYNEQFF. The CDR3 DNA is TGTGCCAGTACCCGCAGGGTAGGACCCTACAATGAGCAGTTCTTC.

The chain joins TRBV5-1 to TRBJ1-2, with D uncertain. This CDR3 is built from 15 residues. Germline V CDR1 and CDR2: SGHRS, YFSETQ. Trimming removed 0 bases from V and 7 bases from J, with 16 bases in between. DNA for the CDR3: TGCGCCAGCAGCTTGGGTTCGGAAGCGGGTCCTGGCTACACCTTC. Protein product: CASSLGSEAGPGYTF.

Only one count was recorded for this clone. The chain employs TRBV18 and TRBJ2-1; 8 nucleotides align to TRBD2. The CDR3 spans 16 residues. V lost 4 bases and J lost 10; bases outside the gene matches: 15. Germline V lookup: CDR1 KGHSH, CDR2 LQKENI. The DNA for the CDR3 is TGTGCCAGCTCACTATCTATAGCGGGGCTGACGGGGGAGCAGTTCTTC. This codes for CASSLSIAGLTGEQFF.

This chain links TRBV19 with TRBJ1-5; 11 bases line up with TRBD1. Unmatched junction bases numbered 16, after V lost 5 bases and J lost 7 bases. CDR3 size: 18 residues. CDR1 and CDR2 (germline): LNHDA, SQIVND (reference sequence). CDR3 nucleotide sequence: TGTGCCAGTAGTCCGAGGGACAGGGGGTTAGTTTTCGGACAGCCCCAGCATTTT. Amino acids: CASSPRDRGLVFGQPQHF.

CDR3: CASSDRGASGNTIYF. The CDR3 region has the DNA TGTGCCAGCAGTGACAGGGGGGCCTCTGGAAACACCATATATTTT. This chain links TRBV6-1 with TRBJ1-3, with TRBD1 matching 7 bases. Trimming at V came to 3 bases and at J to 0 bases, leaving 2 bases not matched to a gene. The V gene's germline CDR1 is MNHNS and CDR2 SASEGT. CDR3 length equals 15 residues.

In DNA form, the CDR3 reads TGCGCCAGCAGTCGGACAGGGCAAGATACGCAGTATTTT. It specifies CASSRTGQDTQYF. The V and J genes are TRBV4-1 and TRBJ2-3; 8 bases are shared with TRBD1. CDR3 length: 13 residues. Germline CDR1 is MGHRA and CDR2 is YSYEKL. The trim removed 6 bases at V and 5 bases at J, leaving 4 bases unmatched.